The 18 T cell receptor beta chains presented below share a single source sample, sequenced in a study of blood T cell repertoires in COVID-19. Some clones are missing from TCRdb's copy, which holds only in-frame ones; the method was immunoSEQ multiplex PCR. The table lists some 91,000 clones, just over 90% of them singletons. Sequencing was carried out using peripheral blood. The source of these receptors is a man in his 60s with acute or convalescent COVID-19.

The chain has TRBV30 and TRBJ1-6; tentative D call: TRBD1 (6 bases). The CDR3 contains 15 residues. With 2 bases removed from V and 7 bases from J, the gap between germline ends came to 15 bases. CDR1 and CDR2 (germline): GTSNPN, SVGIG (reference sequence). CDR3 sequence: CAWSSTGNRNSPLHF. The DNA for the CDR3 is TGTGCCTGGAGTTCAACAGGGAATCGGAATTCACCCCTCCACTTT.

The chain uses TRBV5-1 and TRBJ1-5; 8 bases align to TRBD1. With 1 base clipped from V and 1 base from J, the junction kept 4 bases outside the gene matches. This CDR3 has 16 residues. In germline, CDR1 is SGHRS, CDR2 YFSETQ. CDR3 coding DNA: TGCGCCAGCAGCTTGTACCCAGGGGGCAGCAATCAGCCCCAGCATTTT. It specifies CASSLYPGGSNQPQHF.

This clone was counted once. This chain links TRBV5-1 with TRBJ1-3, with TRBD1 matching over 8 bases. CDR3 length equals 15 residues. With 4 bases clipped from V and 3 bases from J, the junction kept 6 bases outside the gene matches. Germline CDR1 SGHRS, CDR2 YFSETQ. The CDR3: CASSRDRGGGNTIYF. The CDR3 nucleotides read TGCGCCAGCAGCAGAGACAGGGGTGGTGGAAACACCATATATTTT.

This sequence joins TRBV6-2 or TRBV6-3 and TRBJ1-1; 7 positions match TRBD1. The germline V gene has CDR1 MNHEY and CDR2 SVGEGT. V was clipped by 2 bases and J by 8 bases; unmatched bases: 2. CDR3 size: 12 residues. CDR3 coding DNA: TGTGCCAGCAGTTACGGGACAGAAGAAGCTTTCTTT. Its protein product is CASSYGTEEAFF.

This sequence joins TRBV18 and TRBJ1-6, with 9 bases aligning to TRBD1. Germline V lookup: CDR1 KGHSH, CDR2 LQKENI. The CDR3 loop spans 14 amino acids. J was trimmed by 14 bases and V by 1 base; bases with no gene match: 6. The CDR3 sequence is CASSPRDRVLALHF. The CDR3, as DNA: TGTGCCAGCTCACCACGGGACAGGGTTTTGGCCCTCCACTTT.

The rearrangement links TRBV19 to TRBJ1-1; 9 bases are a match to TRBD1. Germline V gene lookup returns CDR1 LNHDA and CDR2 SQIVND (reference sequence). Losses at the gene ends were 4 bases for V and 11 bases for J; bases not matched to a gene: 2. The CDR3 runs to 11 residues. The CDR3 bases are TGTGCCAGTAGTACGGGGACAGGGGCTTTCTTT. It yields the protein CASSTGTGAFF. Full variable domain (remainder filled in from reference TRBV19 and TRBJ1-1): DGGITQSPKYLFRKEGQNVTLSCEQNLNHDAMYWYRQDPGQGLRLIYYSQIVNDFQKGDIAEGYSVSREKKESFPLTVTSAQKNPTAFYLCASSTGTGAFFGQGTRLTVV.

V and J are TRBV2 and TRBJ1-2, with TRBD1 as a possible D gene (6 bases). This CDR3 comprises 13 residues. Germline CDR1 and CDR2: SNHLY and FYNNEI. V was clipped by 5 bases and J by 3 bases, with 10 bases between them. The CDR3 protein is CASSQQGYYGYTF. DNA for the CDR3: TGTGCCAGCAGTCAACAGGGATACTATGGCTACACCTTC. Complete variable domain (other parts from reference TRBV2 and TRBJ1-2): EPEVTQTPSHQVTQMGQEVILRCVPISNHLYFYWYRQILGQKVEFLVSFYNNEISEKSEIFDDQFSVERPDGSNFTLKIRSTKLEDSAMYFCASSQQGYYGYTFGSGTRLTVV.

This clone turned up a few times. The chain has TRBV5-1 and TRBJ1-1; 11 positions match TRBD1. Germline-derived CDR1 and CDR2 are SGHRS and YFSETQ. Unmatched junction bases numbered 7, after V lost 4 bases and J lost 2 bases. The CDR3 runs to 16 residues. As DNA, the CDR3 is TGCGCCAGCAGCGATGGACAGGGGGCTTTAAACACTGAAGCTTTCTTT. Protein sequence: CASSDGQGALNTEAFF.

This chain uses TRBV29-1 with TRBJ1-1, with 7 nucleotides matching TRBD1. The CDR3 consists of 14 residues. Losses at the gene ends were 5 bases for V and 0 bases for J; bases not matched to a gene: 6. Germline CDR1 is SQVTM and CDR2 is ANQGSEA. CDR3 protein: CSVRDSFMNTEAFF. CDR3 sequence (DNA): TGCAGCGTTCGGGACAGCTTCATGAACACTGAAGCTTTCTTT.

V usage is TRBV7-9 and J usage is TRBJ1-1; D gene ambiguous. V was pared by 2 bases and J by 1 base, with 5 bases between. The CDR3 runs 13 residues. Germline values: CDR1 SEHNR, CDR2 FQNEAQ (reference sequence). CDR3 in amino acids: CASSLQENTEAFF. CDR3 nucleotides: TGTGCCAGCAGCTTACAGGAGAACACTGAAGCTTTCTTT.

This sequence joins TRBV18 and TRBJ2-1; D remains unclear. The CDR3 contains 15 residues. The germline CDR1 and CDR2 sequences are KGHSH and LQKENI. Trimming took off 2 bases at V and 0 bases at J, with 8 bases between the two ends. Here the CDR3 DNA reads TGTGCCAGCTCACCAGCAGGCTACTCCTACAATGAGCAGTTCTTC. Its translation is CASSPAGYSYNEQFF.

V gene TRBV29-1 combines with J gene TRBJ2-2, with D maybe TRBD2 (6 bases). The germline V gene encodes CDR1 SQVTM and CDR2 ANQGSEA. This CDR3 region has 14 residues. V dropped 2 bases and J dropped 6 bases, with 13 bases sitting between them. CDR3 loop: CSVETVPGAGELFF. CDR3 coding DNA: TGCAGCGTTGAAACGGTACCGGGGGCCGGGGAGCTGTTTTTT.

The genes are TRBV6-4 and TRBJ1-1; TRBD1 agrees at 11 bases. Germline V gene lookup returns CDR1 MRHNA and CDR2 SNTAGT. V gave up 0 bases and J gave up 4 bases; unmatched junction bases: 4. This CDR3 contains 16 residues. The CDR3 reads CASSDSGTGGSTEAFF. Here the CDR3 DNA reads TGTGCCAGCAGTGACTCAGGGACAGGGGGTAGCACTGAAGCTTTCTTT.

The V call is TRBV5-1, the J call TRBJ2-3; 8 bases align to TRBD2. Germline V gene lookup returns CDR1 SGHRS and CDR2 YFSETQ. This CDR3 has 15 amino acids. With V trimmed by 1 base and J by 3 bases, 4 bases remained unmatched. The CDR3 here is CASSLYGGATDTQYF. The CDR3 coding sequence is TGCGCCAGCAGCTTGTACGGGGGGGCGACAGATACGCAGTATTTT.

The chain recombines TRBV2 with TRBJ2-7, with unresolved D. CDR1 SNHLY and CDR2 FYNNEI come from the germline V gene. There are 12 residues in the CDR3. Trimming shortened V by 4 bases and J by 1 base, and 5 bases separated the two germline ends. The CDR3 DNA reads TGTGCCAGCAGTGGGCGGTCCTACGAGCAGTACGTC. It yields the protein CASSGRSYEQYV.

The V call is TRBV30, the J call TRBJ1-5; D gene uncertain. V was pared by 0 bases and J by 9 bases, with 12 bases between. Germline-derived CDR1 and CDR2 are GTSNPN and SVGIG (reference sequence). The CDR3 covers 13 residues. The CDR3 spells CAWSVYPGSPQHF. The CDR3 nucleotides are TGTGCCTGGAGTGTTTATCCGGGTTCGCCCCAGCATTTT.

This chain connects TRBV19 to TRBJ2-5; 12 bases are a match to TRBD2. The J segment lost 4 bases and the V segment lost 5 bases, leaving 17 bases of the junction unmatched. There are 19 residues in the CDR3. Germline lookup yields CDR1 LNHDA and CDR2 SQIVND (reference sequence). The CDR3 is CASSARSTSGGFKGETQYF. The CDR3 nucleotides read TGTGCCAGTAGTGCAAGGTCGACTAGCGGGGGCTTCAAGGGAGAGACCCAGTACTTC.

The gene calls are TRBV27 and TRBJ1-2, with D unclear. V was shortened by 6 bases and J by 2 bases, with 16 bases between the two germline ends. The CDR3 is 15 residues long. The germline CDR1 and CDR2 sequences are MNHEY and SMNVEV (reference sequence). The chain's CDR3 is CASREARGGNYGYTF. The CDR3 DNA reads as TGTGCCAGCAGAGAAGCCCGGGGTGGCAACTATGGCTACACCTTC.